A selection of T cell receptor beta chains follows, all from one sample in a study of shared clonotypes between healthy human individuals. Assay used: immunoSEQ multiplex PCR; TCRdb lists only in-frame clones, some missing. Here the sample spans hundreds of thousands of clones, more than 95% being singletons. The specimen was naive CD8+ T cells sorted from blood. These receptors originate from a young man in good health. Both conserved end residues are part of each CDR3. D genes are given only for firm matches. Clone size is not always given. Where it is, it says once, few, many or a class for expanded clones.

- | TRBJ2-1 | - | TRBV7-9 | CASSLDDSEQFF | TGTGCCAGCAGCTTGGACGATTCTGAGCAGTTCTTC
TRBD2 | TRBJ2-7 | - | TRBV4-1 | CASSEGLAAYEQYF | TGCGCCAGCAGCGAAGGACTAGCGGCCTACGAGCAGTACTTC
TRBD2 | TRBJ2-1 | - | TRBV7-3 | CASSYLAGWDNEQFF | TGTGCCAGCAGCTACCTAGCGGGGTGGGACAATGAGCAGTTCTTC
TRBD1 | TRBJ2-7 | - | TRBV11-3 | CASSRGTGERQYF | TGTGCCAGCAGCCGCGGGACAGGGGAACGTCAGTACTTC
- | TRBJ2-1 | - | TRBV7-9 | CASSLAGWGNEQFF | TGTGCCAGCAGCTTAGCAGGGTGGGGCAATGAGCAGTTCTTC
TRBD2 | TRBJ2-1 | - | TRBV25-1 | CASSQLAENEQFF | TGTGCCAGCAGTCAACTAGCGGAAAATGAGCAGTTCTTC
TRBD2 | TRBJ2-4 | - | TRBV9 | CASSPGGLAGGPIDIQYF | TGTGCCAGCAGCCCGGGGGGACTAGCGGGAGGGCCGATTGACATTCAGTACTTC
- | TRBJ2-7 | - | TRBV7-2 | CASSSGPYSYEQYF | TGTGCCAGCAGCTCTGGACCTTACTCCTACGAGCAGTACTTC
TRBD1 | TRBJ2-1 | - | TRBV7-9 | CASSPRQGGNEQFF | TGTGCCAGCAGCCCCCGACAGGGGGGAAATGAGCAGTTCTTC
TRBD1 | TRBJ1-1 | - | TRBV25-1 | CASSGWDRDTEAFF | TGTGCCAGCAGTGGGTGGGACAGGGACACTGAAGCTTTCTTT
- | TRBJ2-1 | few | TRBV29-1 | CSVERVGGLYNEQFF | TGCAGCGTTGAGCGAGTTGGCGGGCTCTACAATGAGCAGTTCTTC
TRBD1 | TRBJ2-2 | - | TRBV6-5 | CASSQRTGDTGELFF | TGTGCCAGCAGTCAGAGGACAGGGGATACCGGGGAGCTGTTTTTT
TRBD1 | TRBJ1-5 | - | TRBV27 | CASSTGTGGNQPQHF | TGTGCCAGCAGTACGGGGACAGGGGGTAATCAGCCCCAGCATTTT
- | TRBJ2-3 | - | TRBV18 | CASSQDTQYF | TGTGCCAGCTCCCAAGATACGCAGTATTTT
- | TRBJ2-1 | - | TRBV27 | CASGSRLGDEQFF | TGTGCCAGCGGGAGTCGTCTTGGCGATGAGCAGTTCTTC
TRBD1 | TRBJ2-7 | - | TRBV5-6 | CASSVTDRVRAEQYF | TGTGCCAGCAGCGTGACCGACAGGGTTCGGGCAGAGCAGTACTTC
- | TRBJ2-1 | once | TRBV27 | CASSPLGVAGLGNEQFF | TGTGCCAGCAGTCCCTTAGGGGTCGCGGGACTGGGCAATGAGCAGTTCTTC